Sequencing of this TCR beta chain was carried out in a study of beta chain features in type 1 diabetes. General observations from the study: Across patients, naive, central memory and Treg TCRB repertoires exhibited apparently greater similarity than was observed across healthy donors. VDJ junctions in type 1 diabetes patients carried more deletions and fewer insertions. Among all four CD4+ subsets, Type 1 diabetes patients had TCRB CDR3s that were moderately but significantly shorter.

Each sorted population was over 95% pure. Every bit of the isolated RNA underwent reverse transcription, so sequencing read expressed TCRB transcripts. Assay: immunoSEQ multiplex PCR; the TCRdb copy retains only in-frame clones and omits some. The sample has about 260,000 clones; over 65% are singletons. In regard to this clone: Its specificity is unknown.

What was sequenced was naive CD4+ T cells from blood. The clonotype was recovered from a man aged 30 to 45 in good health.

DNA of the CDR3: TGTGCCAGCTCCGGGACTAGCGACTCTCAGCAGTTCTTC. This sequence encodes CASSGTSDSQQFF. The gene calls are TRBV6-6 and TRBJ2-1; the match to TRBD2 covers 10 bases. Germline trimming cut 8 bases from V and 11 bases from J; bases unmatched to any gene: 9. CDR1 MNHNY and CDR2 SVGAGI come from the germline V gene (reference sequence). The CDR3 has 13 amino acids.